A selection of T cell receptor beta chains follows, all from one sample in a study of blood T cell repertoires in COVID-19. The protocol was immunoSEQ multiplex PCR, while the TCRdb copy is restricted to in-frame clones and leaves out a portion. This table holds 200,000 to 250,000 clones, 83% found once. The sequenced material came from peripheral blood. These receptor sequences come from a woman in her 30s with COVID-19, enrolled during active disease. Both conserved end residues are part of each CDR3. A D gene is named only where the DNA matches it firmly. Size is omitted from some rows. Given values are once, few, many or a class for expanded clones.

abundance	j_gene	d_gene	v_gene	CDR3nt	CDR3aa
.	TRBJ2-1	.	TRBV30	TGTGCCTGGAGCCACCAGTTGTACGAATACAATGAGCAGTTCTTC	CAWSHQLYEYNEQFF
.	TRBJ2-1	.	TRBV5-1	TGCGCCAGCAGCTTGGTTTTCGCAGGGAGGAATGAGCAGTTCTTC	CASSLVFAGRNEQFF
.	TRBJ2-7	.	TRBV28	TGTGCCAGCAGTGGCCCGGGCCGACAGATCGACGAGCAGTACTTC	CASSGPGRQIDEQYF
.	TRBJ2-6	.	TRBV30	TGTGCCTGGGAGGGACCCGTGATAACAGGGACGGCACCATCCTCTGGGGCCAACGTCCTGACTTTC	CAWEGPVITGTAPSSGANVLTF
few	TRBJ1-1	.	TRBV5-5	TGTGCCAGCAGGTGGGGGCAGGGCCCCACTGAAGCTTTCTTT	CASRWGQGPTEAFF
.	TRBJ1-5	.	TRBV6-1	TGTGCCAGCAGTGAAGCTGGCACCAATAGCAATCAGCCCCAGCATTTT	CASSEAGTNSNQPQHF
.	TRBJ1-1	.	TRBV12-3/TRBV12-4	TGTGCCAGCAAACTAAACACTGAAGCTTTCTTT	CASKLNTEAFF
.	TRBJ2-1	.	TRBV19	TGTGCCAGTAGCCCCGGGGAAGGCTACAATGAGCAGTTCTTC	CASSPGEGYNEQFF
.	TRBJ2-3	TRBD2	TRBV10-3	TGTGCCACCCGGGGTAGCGGGGTCACAGATACGCAGTATTTT	CATRGSGVTDTQYF
.	TRBJ2-7	.	TRBV2	TGTGCCAGCAGTCCCCAGGGTTACGAGCAGTACTTC	CASSPQGYEQYF
.	TRBJ2-3	TRBD2	TRBV7-7	TGTGCCAGCAGCTGGTGGACTAGGGGCACAGATACGCAGTATTTT	CASSWWTRGTDTQYF
.	TRBJ1-1	.	TRBV6-5	TGTGCCAGCGGTAGAGTGAACACTGAAGCTTTCTTT	CASGRVNTEAFF
.	TRBJ1-2	.	TRBV11-1	TGTGCCAGCAGCTTACGTCTAGGCGATGGCTACACCTTC	CASSLRLGDGYTF
.	TRBJ2-5	.	TRBV7-7	TGTGCCAGCAGCCCTAGCTGGACCGATGAAGAGACCCAGTACTTC	CASSPSWTDEETQYF
.	TRBJ2-7	.	TRBV13	TGTGCCAGCAGCTTTAAGCGGACACTCGATGGGGGGTCCTACGAGCAGTACTTC	CASSFKRTLDGGSYEQYF
.	TRBJ1-1	.	TRBV9	TGTGCCAGCAGCCTCGACGGGGTGAACACTGAAGCTTTCTTT	CASSLDGVNTEAFF
.	TRBJ2-7	TRBD2	TRBV28	TGTGCCAGCAGTTCCCCTAGCGGGGGTGACGCCTACGAGCAGTACTTC	CASSSPSGGDAYEQYF
.	TRBJ1-2	TRBD1	TRBV5-5	TGTGCCAGCAGATTACAGGGGGCATCTAACTATGGCTACACCTTC	CASRLQGASNYGYTF
.	TRBJ1-1	TRBD1	TRBV28	TGTGCCAGCAGTGACCCCCGGACAGGGGGCGAGGCTGAAGCTTTCTTT	CASSDPRTGGEAEAFF
.	TRBJ2-1	TRBD1	TRBV7-9	TGTGCCAGCAGCCCCGAGGGGACAGGGGCGGTAAATGAGCAGTTCTTC	CASSPEGTGAVNEQFF
.	TRBJ1-1	.	TRBV7-9	TGTGCCAGCAGCCACCCTCGCGGGGGCAATATGAACACTGAAGCTTTCTTT	CASSHPRGGNMNTEAFF
once	TRBJ1-1	TRBD1	TRBV5-4	TGTGCCAGCAGCAGTAGGGACAGGGGATCCACTGAAGCTTTCTTT	CASSSRDRGSTEAFF
.	TRBJ2-3	.	TRBV15	TGTGCCACCAGCGACCGGGGGGCGGGAGATACGCAGTATTTT	CATSDRGAGDTQYF
.	TRBJ2-3	.	TRBV12-3/TRBV12-4	TGTGCCAGCAGTTTCGTAGCAGATACGCAGTATTTT	CASSFVADTQYF
.	TRBJ2-1	TRBD2	TRBV25-1	TGTGCCAGCAGTGACGGACTAGCCCAGAAGCAGTTCTTC	CASSDGLAQKQFF
.	TRBJ1-2	TRBD1	TRBV5-6	TGTGCCAGCAGCTTGGCCCGACAGGGCAACTATGGCTACACCTTC	CASSLARQGNYGYTF
.	TRBJ2-6	TRBD1	TRBV5-1	TGCGCCAGCAGCTTCTCAGGGGGCAGAGGGTCTGGGGCCAACGTCCTGACTTTC	CASSFSGGRGSGANVLTF
.	TRBJ2-7	.	TRBV7-8	TGTGCCAGCAGCCCCCGTCCCCGGACAACCGGCTACGAGCAGTACTTC	CASSPRPRTTGYEQYF
.	TRBJ1-1	TRBD1	TRBV10-3	TGTGCCATCAGTGAGTCAACAGGGGGCGATGGGGACACTGAAGCTTTCTTT	CAISESTGGDGDTEAFF
.	TRBJ2-5	.	TRBV12-5	TGTGCTAGTGTTCCCGGGGGTTCACAAGAGACCCAGTACTTC	CASVPGGSQETQYF
.	TRBJ1-4	.	TRBV6-6	TGTGCCAGCAGACCCGGGGGGAAGAATGAAAAACTGTTTTTT	CASRPGGKNEKLFF
few	TRBJ1-6	.	TRBV19	TGTGCCAGTAGTACCCAGAAGAATTCACCCCTCCACTTT	CASSTQKNSPLHF
once	TRBJ2-1	.	TRBV27	TGTGCCAGCAGTTTTGGGGGAGGCTACAATGAGCAGTTCTTC	CASSFGGGYNEQFF
.	TRBJ1-2	.	TRBV7-2	TGTGCCAGCAGCTTAACCCTGACCGACCGGAGCTATGGCTACACCTTC	CASSLTLTDRSYGYTF
.	TRBJ1-5	.	TRBV19	TGTGCCAGTAGTATCGGCGCGACAAGGAGCAATCAGCCCCAGCATTTT	CASSIGATRSNQPQHF
once	TRBJ2-7	TRBD1	TRBV6-6	TGTGCCAGCAGCGGACAGGGGACCACTTGGAGGAACGAGCAGTACTTC	CASSGQGTTWRNEQYF
.	TRBJ1-5	.	TRBV28	TGTGCCAGCCATAAAATTCGGGAGTCCCAGCATTTT	CASHKIRESQHF
once	TRBJ1-5	.	TRBV9	TGTGCCAGCAGCGAAGGGGGAATTGGTCAGCCCCAGCATTTT	CASSEGGIGQPQHF
.	TRBJ2-7	.	TRBV28	TGTGCCAGCAAGGGTCCAGGGGCGCGTGAGCAGTACTTC	CASKGPGAREQYF
.	TRBJ2-1	TRBD1	TRBV5-4	TGTGCCAGCAGCCCGACAGGGAAGGCCTCCTACAATGAGCAGTTCTTC	CASSPTGKASYNEQFF
.	TRBJ1-2	TRBD1	TRBV7-2	TGTGCCAGCAGCTTAGTGGGACAGACCTACTATGGCTACACCTTC	CASSLVGQTYYGYTF
.	TRBJ2-2	TRBD2	TRBV30	TGTGCCTGGACGTTTCGGGGGGGCCTCACCGGGGAGCTGTTTTTT	CAWTFRGGLTGELFF
once	TRBJ1-2	.	TRBV5-1	TGCGCCAGCAGCTTACCTGCGGGGGGCGCAGACTATGGCTACACCTTC	CASSLPAGGADYGYTF
.	TRBJ1-6	TRBD1	TRBV15	TGTGCCACCAGCAGGAACAGGGGGCGAGATTCACCCCTCCACTTT	CATSRNRGRDSPLHF
.	TRBJ1-1	TRBD1	TRBV10-3	TGTGCCATCAAACGGACAGGGAACACTGAAGCTTTCTTT	CAIKRTGNTEAFF
.	TRBJ1-1	.	TRBV11-2	TGTGCCAGCAGCTTAATAGGGGCGGATCTTAACACTGAAGCTTTCTTT	CASSLIGADLNTEAFF
.	TRBJ2-1	.	TRBV6-2/TRBV6-3	TGTGCCAGCAGTCCGAGGGAGGTACATTACAATGAGCAGTTCTTC	CASSPREVHYNEQFF